Listed below are T cell receptor beta chains from one sample, sequenced in a study of CD8+CD57+ T cells in acquired aplastic anemia. TCRdb used MiXCR to reprocess the reads, holding one entry per CDR3 protein. The sample carries about 180,000 distinct CDR3 sequences, under 55% recorded once. Sequenced: sorted CD4+, CD8+, or CD8+CD57+ T cells (not recorded which) from PBMCs. These receptor sequences come from a human donor with aplastic anemia. CDR3s include the opening cysteine and the closing phenylalanine or tryptophan. A D gene is named only where the DNA matches it firmly. For some rows the clone size is stated as once, few or many, or as a class when expanded; others skip it.

>TRBV3-1|many|15|TRBJ2-7|TRBD2
TGTGCCAGCAGCCTCCGACTAGCGGGGGGGTACGAGCAGTACTTC
CASSLRLAGGYEQYF
>TRBV20-1|many|14|TRBJ2-7|.
TGCAGTGCTAGTACAGGGCGTCTTACCTACGAGCAGTACTTC
CSASTGRLTYEQYF
>TRBV19|many|15|TRBJ1-3|.
TGTGCCAGTTGCGTACAGGGTCACTCTGGAAACACCATATATTTT
CASCVQGHSGNTIYF
>TRBV2|many|13|TRBJ2-2|.
TGTGCCAGCAGTCTAGACATTCTCAGGGAGCTGTTTTTT
CASSLDILRELFF
>TRBV6-1|many|12|TRBJ2-7|.
TGTGCCAGCAGTGAGCACCGGGACCAGGTGTACTTC
CASSEHRDQVYF
>TRBV7-8|.|15|TRBJ1-2|.
TGTGCCAGCAGCTTAGCAAGAGGGGCTATGGATGGCTACACCTTC
CASSLARGAMDGYTF
>TRBV7-2|few|13|TRBJ2-7|.
TGTGCCAGCAGCCTCCTGACGGTTGCCGAGCAGTACTTC
CASSLLTVAEQYF
>TRBV19|.|14|TRBJ1-5|.
TGTGCCATTTCGGACAGTCTAGGAAATCAGCCCCAGCATTTT
CAISDSLGNQPQHF
>TRBV20-1|.|15|TRBJ2-3|.
TGCAGTGCTAGAGATCCCGCGGGGAGCACAGATATGCAGTATTTT
CSARDPAGSTDMQYF
>TRBV25-1|few|17|TRBJ1-1|TRBD1
TGTGCCAGCAGTGAATATGGACCGGGACAGGGGAACACTGAAGCTTTCTTT
CASSEYGPGQGNTEAFF
>TRBV2|.|15|TRBJ2-3|TRBD2
TGTGCCAGCAGTGCTACTAGCGGGGGAGCTAATACGCAGTATTTT
CASSATSGGANTQYF
>TRBV7-6|many|12|TRBJ1-2|.
TGTGCCAGCAGCTTAAGGGGGGATGGCTACACCTTC
CASSLRGDGYTF
>TRBV5-6|.|15|TRBJ2-4|.
TGTGCCAGCAGCTTTGTTCGGTCTGGAGTGGGCATTCAGTACTTC
CASSFVRSGVGIQYF
>TRBV12-3/TRBV12-4|.|13|TRBJ2-7|.
TGTGCCAGCAACTTGAGGGGGGCCTACGAGCAGTACTTC
CASNLRGAYEQYF
>TRBV7-6|few|15|TRBJ1-1|.
TGTGCCAGCAGCCGCTTAGGGACACTAAACACTGAAGCTTTCTTT
CASSRLGTLNTEAFF
>TRBV6-1|.|16|TRBJ1-3|.
TGTGCCAGCAGTGACGCAGACCTATGGTCTGGAAACACCATATATTTT
CASSDADLWSGNTIYF
>TRBV6-1|few|11|TRBJ2-3|.
TGTGCCAGCAGTCATACAGATACGCAGTATTTT
CASSHTDTQYF
>TRBV3-1|.|11|TRBJ2-4|.
TGTGCCAGCAGCCAAGGCTACATTCAGTACTTC
CASSQGYIQYF
>TRBV19|.|16|TRBJ2-5|TRBD2
TGTGCCAGTAGTCCAAAGACTAGCGGGGGACAAGAGACCCAGTACTTC
CASSPKTSGGQETQYF
>TRBV9|.|15|TRBJ2-3|.
TGTGCCAGCAGCGTAGGCTGGTTTGACACAGATACGCAGTATTTT
CASSVGWFDTDTQYF
>TRBV29-1|.|11|TRBJ1-2|TRBD1
TGCAGCGGGGGACAGAACTATGGCTACACCTTC
CSGGQNYGYTF
>TRBV6-4|.|14|TRBJ2-1|.
TGTGCCAGCAGTGTATGGACTGGCTACAATGAGCAGTTCTTC
CASSVWTGYNEQFF
>TRBV7-9|many|16|TRBJ2-1|TRBD1
TGTGCCAGCAGCTTAGGGACCGGGACAGGGCCCAATGAGCAGTTCTTC
CASSLGTGTGPNEQFF
>TRBV19|.|14|TRBJ2-7|TRBD1
TGTGCCAGTAGTAGGTGGGACAGGGTTAGCGAGCAGTACTTC
CASSRWDRVSEQYF
>TRBV20-1|many|14|TRBJ2-7|TRBD2
TGCAGTGCTAGGGGACTAGCCATGGTTGGCGAGCAGTACTTC
CSARGLAMVGEQYF
>TRBV2|.|15|TRBJ2-7|.
TGTGCCAGCAGCCGAATACTTGAGGAGGTTTACGAGCAGTACTTC
CASSRILEEVYEQYF
>TRBV12-5|many|12|TRBJ1-1|.
TGTGCTAGTGGTTTGTGGAGGACGAGAGCTTTCTTT
CASGLWRTRAFF
>TRBV5-6|many|13|TRBJ1-5|.
TGTGCCAGCAGCTTGGGGGGAGGTCAGCCCCAGCATTTT
CASSLGGGQPQHF
>TRBV25-1|.|14|TRBJ1-5|.
TGTGCCAGCAGTGAATATTATGATGTCCGGCCCCAGCATTTT
CASSEYYDVRPQHF
>TRBV2|.|14|TRBJ1-2|.
TGTGCCAGCACGTCGAGCAGGGGCCCCTATGGCTACACCTTC
CASTSSRGPYGYTF
>TRBV20-1|.|11|TRBJ2-1|.
TGCAGTGCTAGAGTGCTCGATGAGCAGTTCTTC
CSARVLDEQFF
>TRBV28|many|14|TRBJ2-5|TRBD2
TGTGCCAGCAGAACCGGCGGGGGGGCGGAGACCCAGTACTTC
CASRTGGGAETQYF
>TRBV20-1|.|11|TRBJ2-3|.
TGCAGCGTACGAACTACAGATACGCAGTATTTT
CSVRTTDTQYF
>TRBV1|.|17|TRBJ2-7|.
TGCGCCAGCAGCCCTCTCATATCGGGACTCTGGGATAGCGAGCAGTACTTC
CASSPLISGLWDSEQYF
>TRBV7-9|many|19|TRBJ1-4|.
TGTGCCAGCAGCTTAGCGCCCTCCGGGACCGTCGGTGTCGGTGAAAAACTGTTTTTT
CASSLAPSGTVGVGEKLFF
>TRBV19|many|14|TRBJ1-5|.
TGTGCCAGTTCGGAGGGGGGAAGAGTTCAGCCCCAGCATTTT
CASSEGGRVQPQHF
>TRBV7-2|.|13|TRBJ1-6|.
TGTGCCAGCAGCTTAGACATGTTTTCACCCCTCCACTTT
CASSLDMFSPLHF
>TRBV29-1|.|15|TRBJ2-2|TRBD2
TGCAGCGTTCGAGCGGGGGCGGACGGGACCGGGGAGCTGTTTTTT
CSVRAGADGTGELFF
>TRBV10-3|.|12|TRBJ1-2|.
TGTGCCATCAGTGAACGGACAGATGGCTACACCTTC
CAISERTDGYTF
>TRBV10-3|many|11|TRBJ2-7|.
TGTGCCATCAGCGACACCTACGAGCAGTACTTC
CAISDTYEQYF
>TRBV20-1|few|15|TRBJ2-3|.
TGCAGTGCTAGAGATCCTCCGGGGGTGGGAGATACGCAGTATTTT
CSARDPPGVGDTQYF
>TRBV2|.|14|TRBJ1-5|TRBD1
TGTGCCAGCAGTTCGGACAGGAGCAATCAGCCCCAGCATTTT
CASSSDRSNQPQHF
>TRBV4-2|many|12|TRBJ2-1|TRBD1
TGTGCCAGCCGGGACAGAACCAATGAGCAGTTCTTC
CASRDRTNEQFF
>TRBV12-3/TRBV12-4|.|13|TRBJ1-4|.
TGTGCCAGCAGTTTTGGGGGGAACGAAAAACTGTTTTTT
CASSFGGNEKLFF
>TRBV5-1|few|15|TRBJ1-1|.
TGCGCCAGCAGCTTGAGGCAGGTGATGAACACTGAAGCTTTCTTT
CASSLRQVMNTEAFF
>TRBV9|.|13|TRBJ1-1|.
TGTGCCAGCAGCGAAACAGGGTCGCCTGAAGCTTTCTTT
CASSETGSPEAFF
>TRBV24-1|.|14|TRBJ2-2|.
TGTGCCACCAGTGAAACAGCGAACACCGGGGAGCTGTTTTTT
CATSETANTGELFF
>TRBV27|many|14|TRBJ1-5|.
TGTGCCAGCAGTGTCCGGGGAGGGCGACAGCCCCAGCATTTT
CASSVRGGRQPQHF
>TRBV19|.|15|TRBJ1-2|.
TGTGCCAGTAGTATCTTCCGGACAGCAGCTCATGGCTACACCTTC
CASSIFRTAAHGYTF
>TRBV4-2|many|12|TRBJ2-7|.
TGTGCCAGCAGCCCCCTCGGGGCGGAGCAGTACTTC
CASSPLGAEQYF
>TRBV10-3|.|13|TRBJ2-3|.
TGTGCCATCAGTGGCGCGGGGCCAGATACGCAGTATTTT
CAISGAGPDTQYF
>TRBV10-3|.|16|TRBJ2-7|.
TGTGCCATCAGTGCAGCCGCGGGGGACATCTCCTACGAGCAGTACTTC
CAISAAAGDISYEQYF
>TRBV19|.|13|TRBJ2-7|.
TGTGCCAGTATCGGCGTCGATGCCTACGAGCAGTACTTC
CASIGVDAYEQYF
>TRBV24-1|many|15|TRBJ1-5|.
TGTGCCACCAGTGGCCCGGGTTTCGGCAATCAGCCCCAGCATTTT
CATSGPGFGNQPQHF